This T cell receptor (beta chain) stems from a study of T cell responses to AZD1222 COVID-19 vaccine. The count of this clone is one. Antigen unknown. TCRdb keeps only in-frame clones here, not all; method: immunoSEQ multiplex PCR. The data show about 130,000 clones, roughly nine tenths seen once. Findings of the study overall: Once two AZD1222 doses were given, Spike-specific TCR breadth and depth went up. Donors were mostly white British, more females; clonal diversity possibly underestimated.

Sequencing used peripheral blood, obtained on day 0 of AZD1222 vaccination. This TCR derives from an adult in good health.

The CDR3 bases are TGTGCCAGCAGTGAAGTGAGCACGGTGAGCGAGCAGTACTTC. Encoded protein: CASSEVSTVSEQYF. The chain has TRBV6-1 and TRBJ2-7; D uncertain. There are 14 residues in the CDR3. Trimming removed 1 base at V and 6 bases at J, with 13 bases between. Germline V gives CDR1 MNHNS, CDR2 SASEGT.